This TCR beta chain was identified in a study of T cells after somatic rescue of genetic block. This clone appeared a few times. TCRdb keeps only in-frame clones here, not all; method: immunoSEQ multiplex PCR. This table holds about 68,000 clones, about nine tenths found once. There are 13 residues in the CDR3. V was pared by 0 bases and J by 1 base, with 4 bases between. The V gene's germline CDR1 is SGDLS and CDR2 YYNGEE. What was sequenced was peripheral blood mononuclear cells (PBMCs). The chain couples TRBV9 to TRBJ1-1, with D unclear. This clonotype was obtained from a man in his forties. The CDR3 is CASSVGTNTEAFF. CDR3 nucleotides: TGTGCCAGCAGCGTAGGTACGAACACTGAAGCTTTCTTT.